The rows below give T cell receptor beta chains drawn from one sample of a study of Graves' ophthalmopathy and Graves' hyperthyroidism. TCRdb ran MiXCR on the multiplex PCR reads and lists one entry per CDR3 protein. The data contain 350,000 to 450,000 distinct CDR3 sequences, approximately 20% of them singletons. Sample: peripheral blood. The receptors come from a woman between 18 and 29 years old with Graves' ophthalmopathy. Both conserved end residues are part of each CDR3. A D gene is named only where the DNA matches it firmly. Part of the rows lack a size; the others show once, few, many or a class for expanded clones.

TGTGCCAGCAGCCATGGGACAGGGAAACGGAGACCCCTCCACTTT	CASSHGTGKRRPLHF	TRBJ1-6	TRBD1	many	TRBV7-2
TGTGCCAGCAGTTTAGCGTCCCCGGGACAGGTGGGAGTTTCCTACGAGCAGTACTTC	CASSLASPGQVGVSYEQYF	TRBJ2-7	TRBD1	many	TRBV12-3/TRBV12-4
TGTGCCAGCAGTTTGACCCGACAGTCTGGAAACACCATATATTTT	CASSLTRQSGNTIYF	TRBJ1-3	.	many	TRBV6-5
TGTGCCAGCTATCCGGCAGTGAACACCGGGGAGCTGTTTTTT	CASYPAVNTGELFF	TRBJ2-2	.	many	TRBV28
TGCGCCAGCAGCCTCGGGACTCAGTATGGCTACACCTTC	CASSLGTQYGYTF	TRBJ1-2	.	many	TRBV5-1
TGCAGTGCTAAGCTGTGGCAGCCGAACACTGAAGCTTTCTTT	CSAKLWQPNTEAFF	TRBJ1-1	.	many	TRBV20-1
TGTGCCACCAGCACTTTAGACACGGGGGTTTCGTCACCCCTCCACTTT	CATSTLDTGVSSPLHF	TRBJ1-6	.	.	TRBV15
TGTGCCAGCAGCCCGGACGGGAACTCTGGAAACACCATATATTTT	CASSPDGNSGNTIYF	TRBJ1-3	.	many	TRBV6-1
TGTGCCAGCAGTTCCCTGTTGCGTCACTCTGGAAACACCATATATTTT	CASSSLLRHSGNTIYF	TRBJ1-3	.	.	TRBV28
TGTGCCAGCAGTCTGACCGAGGAGCAGTACTTC	CASSLTEEQYF	TRBJ2-7	.	.	TRBV6-2/TRBV6-3
TGTGCCAGCAGCCCAATAGGATTCACCGGGGAGCTGTTTTTT	CASSPIGFTGELFF	TRBJ2-2	.	few	TRBV11-2